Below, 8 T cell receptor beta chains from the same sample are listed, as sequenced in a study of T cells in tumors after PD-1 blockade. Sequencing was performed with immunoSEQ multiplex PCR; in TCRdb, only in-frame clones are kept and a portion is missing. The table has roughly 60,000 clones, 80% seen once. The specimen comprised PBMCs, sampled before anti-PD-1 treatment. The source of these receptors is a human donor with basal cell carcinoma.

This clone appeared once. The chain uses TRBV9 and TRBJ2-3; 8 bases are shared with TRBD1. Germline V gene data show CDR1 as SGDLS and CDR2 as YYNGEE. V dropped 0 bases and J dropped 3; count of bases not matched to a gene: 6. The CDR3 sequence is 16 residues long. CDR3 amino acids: CASSVAQGGSTDTQYF. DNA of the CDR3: TGTGCCAGCAGCGTAGCACAGGGGGGTAGTACAGATACGCAGTATTTT.

CDR3 region: CASSGLAGGSTDTQYF. The CDR3 bases are TGTGCCAGCAGCGGACTAGCGGGGGGGTCCACAGATACGCAGTATTTT. This chain connects TRBV9 to TRBJ2-3; 14 positions match TRBD2. The germline V gene encodes CDR1 SGDLS and CDR2 YYNGEE. The ends lost 3 bases at V and 2 bases at J; junction bases unmatched: 2. CDR3 length equals 16 residues.

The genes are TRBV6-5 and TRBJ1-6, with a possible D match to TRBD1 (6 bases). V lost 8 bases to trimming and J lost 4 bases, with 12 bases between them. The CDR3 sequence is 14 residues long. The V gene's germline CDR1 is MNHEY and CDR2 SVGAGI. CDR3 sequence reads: CASLGGAYNSPLHF. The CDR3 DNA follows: TGTGCCAGCCTCGGGGGGGCTTATAATTCACCCCTCCACTTT.

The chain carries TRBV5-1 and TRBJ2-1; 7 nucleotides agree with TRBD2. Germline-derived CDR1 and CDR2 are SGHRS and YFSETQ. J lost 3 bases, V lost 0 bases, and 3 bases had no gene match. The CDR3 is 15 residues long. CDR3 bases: TGCGCCAGCAGCTTGGAATCTAGCGGCTACAATGAGCAGTTCTTC. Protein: CASSLESSGYNEQFF. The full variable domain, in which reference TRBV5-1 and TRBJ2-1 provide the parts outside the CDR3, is KAGVTQTPRYLIKTRGQQVTLSCSPISGHRSVSWYQQTPGQGLQFLFEYFSETQRNKGNFPGRFSGRQFSNSRSEMNVSTLELGDSALYLCASSLESSGYNEQFFGPGTRLTVL.

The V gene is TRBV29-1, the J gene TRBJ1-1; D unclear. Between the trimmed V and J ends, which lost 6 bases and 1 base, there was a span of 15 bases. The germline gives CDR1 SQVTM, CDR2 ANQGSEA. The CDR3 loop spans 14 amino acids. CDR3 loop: CSVLSSGSNTEAFF. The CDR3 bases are TGCAGCGTCCTATCATCCGGATCGAACACTGAAGCTTTCTTT.

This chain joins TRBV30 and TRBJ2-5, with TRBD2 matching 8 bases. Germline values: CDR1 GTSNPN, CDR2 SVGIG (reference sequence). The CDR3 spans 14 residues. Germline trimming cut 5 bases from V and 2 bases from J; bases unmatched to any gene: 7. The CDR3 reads CAWGDQRGQETQYF. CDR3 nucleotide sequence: TGTGCCTGGGGCGACCAGCGGGGGCAAGAGACCCAGTACTTC.

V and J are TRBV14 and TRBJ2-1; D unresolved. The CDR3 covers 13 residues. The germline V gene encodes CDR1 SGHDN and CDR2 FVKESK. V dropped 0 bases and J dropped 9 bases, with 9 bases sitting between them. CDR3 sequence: CASSQDEVAEQFF. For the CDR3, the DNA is TGTGCCAGCAGCCAAGACGAAGTGGCTGAGCAGTTCTTC.

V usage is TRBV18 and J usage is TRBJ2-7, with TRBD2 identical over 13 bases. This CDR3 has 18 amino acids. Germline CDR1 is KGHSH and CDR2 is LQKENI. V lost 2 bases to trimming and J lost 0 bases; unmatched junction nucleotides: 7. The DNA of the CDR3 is TGTGCCAGCTCACCAATCACGACTAGCGGGGGGATCTCCTACGAGCAGTACTTC. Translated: CASSPITTSGGISYEQYF.